This passage covers 10 T cell receptor beta chains from one sample sequenced in a study of T cells in narcolepsy. TCRdb's copy holds only in-frame clones and misses some; the assay was immunoSEQ multiplex PCR. The sample carries around 17,000 clones, about two thirds recorded once. Sequenced material: CD45RA- memory CD8+ T cells from PBMCs. These receptors originate from a human donor with narcolepsy.

The rearrangement joins TRBV10-1 to TRBJ1-1; 9 bases map to TRBD1. J gave up 6 bases and V 5 bases, and 7 bases lay outside the gene matches. Germline lookup yields CDR1 WNHNN and CDR2 SYGVQD (reference sequence). The CDR3 sequence is 14 residues long. The CDR3, as DNA: TGCGCCAGCAGTTCGGGACAGGGTAAGGCTGAAGCTTTCTTT. It specifies CASSSGQGKAEAFF.

The rearrangement links TRBV27 to TRBJ2-2, with 11 bases matching TRBD1. V was pared by 4 bases and J by 0 bases, with 7 bases of the junction left unmatched. The germline V gene has CDR1 MNHEY and CDR2 SMNVEV (reference sequence). CDR3 length: 18 amino acids. This chain's CDR3 is CASSSRTGGLTNTGELFF. The CDR3 bases are TGTGCCAGCAGTTCACGGACAGGGGGCCTCACGAACACCGGGGAGCTGTTTTTT.

This clone occurred once. This chain joins TRBV7-6 and TRBJ2-1; 8 positions match TRBD2. V trimming: 1 base; J trimming: 6 bases; junction bases outside the gene matches: 5. Per germline, CDR1 SGHVS and CDR2 FNYEAQ. This CDR3 comprises 15 residues. CDR3 amino acids: CASSLGRGGSNEQFF. The CDR3 DNA follows: TGTGCCAGCAGCTTAGGTCGGGGGGGCTCCAATGAGCAGTTCTTC.

This clone was recorded once. The J gene is TRBJ2-3, the V gene TRBV2; D gene unclear. This CDR3 has 15 amino acids. Trimming took 7 bases from V and 3 from J, leaving 17 bases between them. The germline V gene has CDR1 SNHLY and CDR2 FYNNEI. CDR3 region: CASNWPGTETDTQYF. CDR3 nucleotide sequence: TGTGCCAGCAATTGGCCCGGCACTGAGACAGATACGCAGTATTTT.

V gene TRBV10-3 combines with J gene TRBJ2-3, with 7 bases aligning to TRBD2. V lost 0 bases, J lost 2 bases, and 17 bases stayed unmatched. CDR3 length: 20 residues. Germline-derived CDR1 and CDR2 are ENHRY and SYGVKD. For the CDR3, the DNA is TGTGCCATCAGTGAGTCATGGACATCGTTGGAGCGGGACGCCACAGATACGCAGTATTTT. Translation: CAISESWTSLERDATDTQYF.

The chain is built from TRBV6-6 and TRBJ2-3; 12 bases are a match to TRBD2. The CDR3 spans 14 residues. V was clipped by 7 bases and J by 10 bases; unmatched bases: 9. Germline values: CDR1 MNHNY, CDR2 SVGAGI (reference sequence). CDR3 DNA: TGTGCCAGCACTTCCGGGACTAGCGGGTCCTCGCAGTATTTT. Its protein is CASTSGTSGSSQYF.

The V and J genes are TRBV7-9 and TRBJ1-2; D gene uncertain. This CDR3 spans 13 amino acids. CDR1 SEHNR and CDR2 FQNEAQ come from the germline V gene (reference sequence). V was clipped by 0 bases and J by 1 base, with 3 bases between them. For the CDR3, the DNA is TGTGCCAGCAGCTTAGCCAGTAACTATGGCTACACCTTC. It encodes CASSLASNYGYTF.

CDR3 DNA sequence: TGTGCCAGCAGCTCCCCTGACAGGGTCTATGGCTACACCTTC. Protein sequence: CASSSPDRVYGYTF. V gene TRBV7-9 combines with J gene TRBJ1-2; 7 bases line up with TRBD1. CDR1 and CDR2 from the germline V gene are SEHNR and FQNEAQ (reference sequence). V was clipped by 4 bases and J by 4 bases; unmatched bases: 6. The CDR3 is 14 amino acids. Looking up the rest from reference TRBV7-9 and TRBJ1-2 gives the full variable domain: DTGVSQNPRHKITKRGQNVTFRCDPISEHNRLYWYRQTLGQGPEFLTYFQNEAQLEKSRLLSDRFSAERPKGSFSTLEIQRTEQGDSAMYLCASSSPDRVYGYTFGSGTRLTVV.

In its sample, this clone was seen once. The chain uses TRBV7-6 and TRBJ1-1, with TRBD1 matching 8 bases. Looked up from germline, CDR1 is SGHVS and CDR2 is FNYEAQ. This CDR3 has 17 residues. J gave up 3 bases and V 1 base, and 10 bases lay outside the gene matches. The CDR3 sequence is CASSLEAQGGGYTEAFF. The CDR3 region has the DNA TGTGCCAGCAGCTTAGAGGCACAGGGGGGAGGGTACACTGAAGCTTTCTTT.

Written as DNA, the CDR3 is TGTGCCAGCAGCTCATCAGGGACCCAAAAGCAGTACTTC. Protein product: CASSSSGTQKQYF. The J gene is TRBJ2-7, the V gene TRBV7-3, with D perhaps TRBD1 or TRBD2 (5 bases each). Germline values: CDR1 SGHTA, CDR2 FQGTGA. V was trimmed by 4 bases and J by 8 bases, leaving 15 bases between them. The CDR3 totals 13 residues.